The 23 T cell receptor beta chains given below trace back to one sample, sequenced in a study of glioma-infiltrating T cells after dendritic cell vaccination. This table comes from immunoSEQ multiplex PCR, and its TCRdb copy is limited to in-frame clones, with some not included. The data hold roughly 100,000 clones, with roughly 79% observed a single time. This specimen consisted of blood, obtained before dendritic cell vaccination. The receptors shown here come from a human donor with glioblastoma.

The genes are TRBV5-4 and TRBJ2-7; a possible D gene is TRBD2 (6 bases). The CDR3 is made up of 16 amino acids. V was pared by 2 bases and J by 2 bases, with 17 bases between. Germline lookup yields CDR1 SGHNT and CDR2 YYREEE (reference sequence). CDR3 in amino acids: CASSFGLGGDPYEQYF. Here the CDR3 DNA reads TGTGCCAGCAGCTTCGGACTGGGGGGTGATCCCTACGAGCAGTACTTC.

DNA for the CDR3: TGTGCCAGCAGCTTGTTGTTCCACAAAGAAAATTTGGCCTACGAGCAGTACTTC. Its translation is CASSLLFHKENLAYEQYF. The chain couples TRBV7-9 to TRBJ2-7; no clear D gene. The CDR3 covers 18 residues. With 3 bases removed from V and 2 bases from J, the gap between germline ends came to 23 bases. From germline, CDR1 is SEHNR and CDR2 FQNEAQ (reference sequence).

The chain recombines TRBV19 with TRBJ2-1; 11 nucleotides align to TRBD2. This CDR3 contains 17 residues. CDR1 and CDR2 (germline): LNHDA, SQIVND (reference sequence). V dropped 2 bases and J dropped 3; count of bases not matched to a gene: 6. The DNA of the CDR3 is TGTGCCAGTAGTATACGGGCTAGCGGGGGGATCTACAATGAGCAGTTCTTC. Translation: CASSIRASGGIYNEQFF.

For the CDR3, the DNA is TGCGCCAGCAGCTCTTTACAGGGGGGTGAAGCTTTCTTT. Protein product: CASSSLQGGEAFF. This chain connects TRBV5-1 to TRBJ1-1; 8 bases line up with TRBD1. CDR3 size: 13 residues. From germline, CDR1 is SGHRS and CDR2 YFSETQ. After removal of 3 bases from V and 7 bases from J, the junction contained 5 bases not matched to a gene.

V and J are TRBV7-8 and TRBJ2-5; 9 bases map to TRBD2. Germline values: CDR1 SGHVS, CDR2 FQNEAQ. The CDR3 has 16 amino acids. J gave up 7 bases and V 1 base, and 10 bases lay outside the gene matches. The CDR3 protein is CASSLGGGGGPGTQYF. Here the CDR3 DNA reads TGTGCCAGCAGCTTAGGTGGCGGGGGGGGCCCGGGGACCCAGTACTTC.

This clone was observed a handful of times. This chain joins TRBV30 and TRBJ2-5; 7 nucleotides match TRBD1. This CDR3 is 13 amino acids long. The ends lost 2 bases at V and 3 bases at J; junction bases unmatched: 3. CDR1 GTSNPN and CDR2 SVGIG come from the germline V gene (reference sequence). CDR3 DNA sequence: TGTGCCTGGAGTAAAGACAGGGAAGAGACCCAGTACTTC. The encoded protein is CAWSKDREETQYF.

The gene calls are TRBV6-1 and TRBJ1-1; tentative D call: TRBD1 (6 bases). Germline V gene sequence: CDR1 MNHNS, CDR2 SASEGT. The CDR3 contains 11 residues. V was trimmed by 10 bases and J by 9 bases, leaving 15 bases between them. This CDR3 is CATHAGGKAFF. In DNA, the CDR3 is TGTGCCACGCATGCTGGGGGCAAAGCTTTCTTT.

The V gene is TRBV19, the J gene TRBJ2-1, with 7 bases aligning to TRBD1. With V trimmed by 6 bases and J by 5 bases, 4 bases remained unmatched. The CDR3 contains 13 residues. Germline CDR1 reads LNHDA; CDR2 reads SQIVND (reference sequence). This chain's CDR3 is CASRRTGNNEQFF. CDR3 nucleotide sequence: TGTGCCAGTAGGCGGACAGGCAACAATGAGCAGTTCTTC.

The rearrangement uses TRBV7-2 and TRBJ1-1, with 8 bases identical to TRBD1. The CDR3 is 15 amino acids. The ends lost 6 bases at V and 0 bases at J; junction bases unmatched: 6. CDR1 SGHTA and CDR2 FQGNSA come from the germline V gene. CDR3 sequence reads: CASRRQGLMNTEAFF. The CDR3 region has the DNA TGTGCCAGCAGGCGACAGGGGCTCATGAACACTGAAGCTTTCTTT.

This chain connects TRBV5-4 to TRBJ2-7; tentative D call: TRBD2 (7 bases). Per germline, CDR1 SGHNT and CDR2 YYREEE (reference sequence). The CDR3 extends over 13 amino acids. Trimming stripped 3 bases from V and 2 bases from J, with 9 bases between. For the CDR3, the DNA is TGTGCCAGCAGCTCCGGGGGGCCCTACGAGCAGTACTTC. Its protein product is CASSSGGPYEQYF. Full variable domain (rest looked up from reference TRBV5-4 and TRBJ2-7): ETGVTQSPTHLIKTRGQQVTLRCSSQSGHNTVSWYQQALGQGPQFIFQYYREEENGRGNFPPRFSGLQFPNYSSELNVNALELDDSALYLCASSSGGPYEQYFGPGTRLTVT.

This chain uses TRBV19 with TRBJ1-6, with D unclear. This CDR3 has 15 amino acids. Deletions cut 9 bases from V and 0 bases from J, with 12 bases between. Looked up from germline, CDR1 is LNHDA and CDR2 is SQIVND (reference sequence). The CDR3 coding sequence is TGTGCCAGCCAGACGGAGAGCTCCTATAATTCACCCCTCCACTTT. It is translated as CASQTESSYNSPLHF. Based on the CDR3 plus reference TRBV19 and TRBJ1-6, the full variable domain is DGGITQSPKYLFRKEGQNVTLSCEQNLNHDAMYWYRQDPGQGLRLIYYSQIVNDFQKGDIAEGYSVSREKKESFPLTVTSAQKNPTAFYLCASQTESSYNSPLHFGNGTRLTVT.

The V gene is TRBV30, the J gene TRBJ2-7; D is perhaps TRBD1 (5 bases). This CDR3 has 14 amino acids. Germline CDR1 is GTSNPN and CDR2 is SVGIG (reference sequence). V dropped 0 bases and J dropped 6 bases, with 15 bases sitting between them. The chain's CDR3 is CAWSVLGQGGEQYF. The CDR3 region has the DNA TGTGCCTGGAGTGTACTTGGGCAGGGTGGCGAGCAGTACTTC.

The gene calls are TRBV6-1 and TRBJ2-2; 7 bases are shared with TRBD2. The CDR3 is 14 residues long. Trimming cost V 10 bases and J 5 bases; bases outside gene matches: 10. In germline, CDR1 is MNHNS, CDR2 SASEGT. The CDR3 is CATRALAATGELFF. CDR3 nucleotides: TGTGCCACCCGGGCCCTAGCGGCTACCGGGGAGCTGTTTTTT.

The chain couples TRBV19 to TRBJ1-4; TRBD1 agrees at 8 bases. The germline gives CDR1 LNHDA, CDR2 SQIVND (reference sequence). The J segment lost 3 bases and the V segment lost 8 bases, leaving 2 bases of the junction unmatched. The CDR3 runs 13 residues. CDR3 coding DNA: TGTGCCAGTCGACAGGGGTCTAATGAAAAACTGTTTTTT. It codes for CASRQGSNEKLFF.

V and J are TRBV4-1 and TRBJ2-1, with a possible D match to TRBD2 (6 bases). Trimming stripped 4 bases from V and 4 bases from J, with 14 bases between. CDR3 length: 15 residues. CDR1 and CDR2 (germline): MGHRA, YSYEKL. The CDR3 coding sequence is TGCGCCAGCAGCCCTGGCGGGACGCGATACAATGAGCAGTTCTTC. This translates into CASSPGGTRYNEQFF.

This clone was recorded once. The V and J genes are TRBV6-1 and TRBJ1-2; D unresolved. The V and J ends lost 0 bases and 4 bases respectively, with 12 bases between them. The germline V gene encodes CDR1 MNHNS and CDR2 SASEGT. This CDR3 region has 15 residues. CDR3 protein: CASSEARFLGYGYTF. As DNA, the CDR3 is TGTGCCAGCAGTGAAGCCAGGTTTCTGGGCTATGGCTACACCTTC.

This chain joins TRBV9 and TRBJ1-6; a possible D gene is TRBD1 (5 bases). This CDR3 is built from 15 residues. V lost 0 bases to trimming and J lost 5 bases, with 9 bases between them. The germline V gene encodes CDR1 SGDLS and CDR2 YYNGEE. CDR3 protein: CASSVGGADNSPLHF. The DNA for the CDR3 is TGTGCCAGCAGCGTAGGGGGCGCGGATAATTCACCCCTCCACTTT.

This clone showed up just once. This chain uses TRBV6-1 with TRBJ1-2; possible D gene TRBD1, 6 bases. The CDR3 is 15 amino acids. V dropped 1 base and J dropped 4 bases, with 13 bases sitting between them. Germline loops: CDR1 MNHNS, CDR2 SASEGT. For the CDR3, the DNA is TGTGCCAGCAGTGAAGGCGGGGGCGGGACCTATGGCTACACCTTC. This gives the protein CASSEGGGGTYGYTF.

This chain links TRBV4-1 with TRBJ2-3, with D perhaps TRBD2 (6 bases). Trimming removed 3 bases from V and 1 base from J, with 8 bases in between. This CDR3 is 14 amino acids long. Germline CDR1 reads MGHRA; CDR2 reads YSYEKL. The CDR3 loop reads CASSQGEGTDTQYF. The CDR3, as DNA: TGCGCCAGCAGCCAGGGGGAGGGCACAGATACGCAGTATTTT.

The chain is built from TRBV4-3 and TRBJ2-3; tentatively, D is TRBD2 (6 bases). The ends were cut back, 1 base at V and 2 bases at J, with 7 bases in the middle. The CDR3 is 14 amino acids. CDR1 and CDR2 (germline): LGHNA, YSLEER. CDR3 sequence (DNA): TGCGCCAGCAGCCAAGTGGGACTCACAGATACGCAGTATTTT. This translates into CASSQVGLTDTQYF.

CDR3 region: CASSNRGSGYTF. For the CDR3, the DNA is TGTGCCAGTAGTAACAGGGGATCTGGCTACACCTTC. The chain links TRBV19 to TRBJ1-2; 7 positions agree with TRBD1. Germline V CDR1 and CDR2: LNHDA, SQIVND (reference sequence). V dropped 4 bases and J dropped 7; count of bases not matched to a gene: 3. This CDR3 comprises 12 residues. The whole variable domain, filled in from reference TRBV19 and TRBJ1-2, reads DGGITQSPKYLFRKEGQNVTLSCEQNLNHDAMYWYRQDPGQGLRLIYYSQIVNDFQKGDIAEGYSVSREKKESFPLTVTSAQKNPTAFYLCASSNRGSGYTFGSGTRLTVV.

The CDR3 nucleotides read TGTATCATCAGGCAGTGCTATGGCTACACCTTC. Its translation: CIIRQCYGYTF. This sequence joins TRBV25-1 and TRBJ1-2; D unclear. Germline-derived CDR1 and CDR2 are MGHDK and SYGVNS. The CDR3 is made up of 11 amino acids.

The chain uses TRBV6-6 and TRBJ1-6; no definite D call. The ends were cut back, 2 bases at V and 7 bases at J, with 6 bases in the middle. The CDR3 is made up of 13 amino acids. Germline V gives CDR1 MNHNY, CDR2 SVGAGI (reference sequence). The CDR3 is CASSYGLNSPLHF. Here the CDR3 DNA reads TGTGCCAGCAGTTACGGGCTCAATTCACCCCTCCACTTT.